The present T cell receptor (beta chain) was sequenced within a study of cytotoxic CD8 clonotypes in ibrutinib-treated CLL. In the study overall: With a range of 6 to 36, the median treatment time before response samples were taken was around 12 months. Study-wide points: Clonality rose at ibrutinib response and fell back toward baseline at progression.

With respect to this clone: Its antigen is undetermined.

This table comes from immunoSEQ multiplex PCR, and its TCRdb copy is limited to in-frame clones, with some not included. Of some 8,900 clones listed, roughly 71% were seen once; the top ten hold about 39%. Sequenced material: PBMCs, taken before ibrutinib treatment. The origin of this receptor is a human donor with chronic lymphocytic leukemia.

The CDR3 DNA reads TGCGCCAGCAGCTTGGGGGCAGGGGATGAAGATACGCAGTATTTT. Its protein product is CASSLGAGDEDTQYF. This chain joins TRBV5-1 and TRBJ2-3, with D maybe TRBD1 (6 bases). Germline V gene sequence: CDR1 SGHRS, CDR2 YFSETQ. This CDR3 spans 15 amino acids. V lost 0 bases, J lost 5 bases, and 13 bases lay in between. Complete variable domain (other parts from reference TRBV5-1 and TRBJ2-3): KAGVTQTPRYLIKTRGQQVTLSCSPISGHRSVSWYQQTPGQGLQFLFEYFSETQRNKGNFPGRFSGRQFSNSRSEMNVSTLELGDSALYLCASSLGAGDEDTQYFGPGTRLTVL.